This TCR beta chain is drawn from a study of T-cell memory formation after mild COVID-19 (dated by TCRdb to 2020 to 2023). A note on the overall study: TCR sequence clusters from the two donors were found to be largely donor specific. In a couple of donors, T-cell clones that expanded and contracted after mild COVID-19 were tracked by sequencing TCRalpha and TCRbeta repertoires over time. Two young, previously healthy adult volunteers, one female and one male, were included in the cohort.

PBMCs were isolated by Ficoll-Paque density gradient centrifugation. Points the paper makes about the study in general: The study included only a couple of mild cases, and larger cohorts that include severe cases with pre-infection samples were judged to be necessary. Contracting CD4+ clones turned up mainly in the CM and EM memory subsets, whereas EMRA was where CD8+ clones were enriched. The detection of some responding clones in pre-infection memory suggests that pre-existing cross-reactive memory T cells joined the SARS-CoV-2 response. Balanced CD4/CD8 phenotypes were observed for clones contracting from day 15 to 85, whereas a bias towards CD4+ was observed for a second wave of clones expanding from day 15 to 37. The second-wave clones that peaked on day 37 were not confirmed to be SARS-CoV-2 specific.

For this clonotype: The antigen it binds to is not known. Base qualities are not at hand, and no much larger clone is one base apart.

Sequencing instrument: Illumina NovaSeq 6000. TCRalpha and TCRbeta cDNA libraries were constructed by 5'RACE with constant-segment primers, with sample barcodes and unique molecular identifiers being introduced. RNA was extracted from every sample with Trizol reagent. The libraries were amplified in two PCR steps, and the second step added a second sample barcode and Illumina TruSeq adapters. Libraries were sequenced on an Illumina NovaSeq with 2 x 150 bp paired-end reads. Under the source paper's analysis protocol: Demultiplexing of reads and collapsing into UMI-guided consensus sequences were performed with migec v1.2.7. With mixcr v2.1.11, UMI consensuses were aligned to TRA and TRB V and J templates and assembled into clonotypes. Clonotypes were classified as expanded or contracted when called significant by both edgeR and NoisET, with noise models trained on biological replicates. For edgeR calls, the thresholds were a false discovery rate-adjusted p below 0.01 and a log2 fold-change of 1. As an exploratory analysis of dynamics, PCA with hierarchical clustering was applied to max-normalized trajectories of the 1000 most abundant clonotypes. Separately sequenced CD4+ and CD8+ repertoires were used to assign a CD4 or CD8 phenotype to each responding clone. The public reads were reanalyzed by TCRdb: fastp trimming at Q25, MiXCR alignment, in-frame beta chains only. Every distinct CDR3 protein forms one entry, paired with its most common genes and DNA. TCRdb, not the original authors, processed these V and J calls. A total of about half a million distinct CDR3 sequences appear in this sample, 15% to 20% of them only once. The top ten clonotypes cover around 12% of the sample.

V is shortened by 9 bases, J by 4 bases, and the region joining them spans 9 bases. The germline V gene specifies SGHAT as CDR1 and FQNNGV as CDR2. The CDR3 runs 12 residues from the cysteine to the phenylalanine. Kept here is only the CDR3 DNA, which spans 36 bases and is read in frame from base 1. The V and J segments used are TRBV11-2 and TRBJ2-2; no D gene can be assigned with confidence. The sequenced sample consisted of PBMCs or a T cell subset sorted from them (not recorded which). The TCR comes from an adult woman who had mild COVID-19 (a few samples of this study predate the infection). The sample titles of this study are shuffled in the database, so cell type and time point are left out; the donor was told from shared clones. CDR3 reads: CASQGSTGELFF. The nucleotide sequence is TGTGCCAGTCAAGGCAGCACCGGGGAGCTGTTTTTT.